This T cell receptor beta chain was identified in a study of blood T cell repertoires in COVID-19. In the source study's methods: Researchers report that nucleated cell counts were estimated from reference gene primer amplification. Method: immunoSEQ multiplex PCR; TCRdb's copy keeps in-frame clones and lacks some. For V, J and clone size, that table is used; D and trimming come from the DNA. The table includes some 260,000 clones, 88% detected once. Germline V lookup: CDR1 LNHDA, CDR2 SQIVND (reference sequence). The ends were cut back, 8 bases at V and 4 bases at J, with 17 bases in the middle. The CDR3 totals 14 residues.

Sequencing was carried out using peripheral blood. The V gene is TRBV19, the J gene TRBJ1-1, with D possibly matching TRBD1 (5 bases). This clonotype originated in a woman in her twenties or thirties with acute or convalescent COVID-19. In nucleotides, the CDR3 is TGTGCCAGTCAGCAAGAAAGTAGGGGCACTGAAGCTTTCTTT. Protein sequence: CASQQESRGTEAFF.